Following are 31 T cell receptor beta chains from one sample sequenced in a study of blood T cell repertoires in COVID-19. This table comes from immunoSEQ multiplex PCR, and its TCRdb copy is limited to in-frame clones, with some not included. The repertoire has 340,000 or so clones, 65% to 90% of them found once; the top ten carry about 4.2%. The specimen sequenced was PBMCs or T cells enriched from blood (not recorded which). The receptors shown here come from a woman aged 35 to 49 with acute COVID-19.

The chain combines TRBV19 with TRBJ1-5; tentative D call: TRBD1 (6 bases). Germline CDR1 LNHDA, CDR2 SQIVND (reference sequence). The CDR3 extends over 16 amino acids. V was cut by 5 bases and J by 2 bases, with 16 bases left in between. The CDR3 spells CASSASRGWGNQPQHF. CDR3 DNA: TGTGCCAGTAGTGCCAGCAGGGGTTGGGGCAATCAGCCCCAGCATTTT.

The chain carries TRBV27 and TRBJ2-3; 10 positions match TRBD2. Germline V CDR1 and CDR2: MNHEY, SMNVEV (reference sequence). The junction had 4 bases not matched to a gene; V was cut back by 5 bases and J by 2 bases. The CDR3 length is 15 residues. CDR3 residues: CASSPLAGLTDTQYF. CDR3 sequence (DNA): TGTGCCAGCAGTCCACTAGCGGGACTCACAGATACGCAGTATTTT.

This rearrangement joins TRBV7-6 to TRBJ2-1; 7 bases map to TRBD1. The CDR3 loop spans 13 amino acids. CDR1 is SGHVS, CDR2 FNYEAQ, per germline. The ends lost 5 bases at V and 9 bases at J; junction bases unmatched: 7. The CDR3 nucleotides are TGTGCCAGCAGCGTAGGGGGCTACGGTGAGCAGTTCTTC. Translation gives CASSVGGYGEQFF.

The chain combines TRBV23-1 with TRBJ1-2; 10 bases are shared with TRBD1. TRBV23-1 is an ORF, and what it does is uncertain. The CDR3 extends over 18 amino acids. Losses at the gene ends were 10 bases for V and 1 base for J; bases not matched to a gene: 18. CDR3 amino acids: CATPREDRGTSSNYGYTF. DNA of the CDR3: TGCGCCACCCCTCGGGAGGACAGGGGGACCTCGAGTAACTATGGCTACACCTTC.

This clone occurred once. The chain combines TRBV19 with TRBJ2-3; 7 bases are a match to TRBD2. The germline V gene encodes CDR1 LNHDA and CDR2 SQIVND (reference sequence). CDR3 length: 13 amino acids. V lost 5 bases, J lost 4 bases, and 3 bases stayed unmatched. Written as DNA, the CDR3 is TGTGCCAGTAGTTCGGGGAGGGCAGATACGCAGTATTTT. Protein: CASSSGRADTQYF.

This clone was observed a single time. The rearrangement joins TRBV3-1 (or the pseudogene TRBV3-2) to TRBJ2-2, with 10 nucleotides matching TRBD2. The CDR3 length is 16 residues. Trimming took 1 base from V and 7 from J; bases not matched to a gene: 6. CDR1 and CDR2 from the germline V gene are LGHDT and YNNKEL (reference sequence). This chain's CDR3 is CASSQGTSGTLGELFF. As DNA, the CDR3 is TGTGCCAGCAGCCAAGGGACTAGCGGTACGCTCGGGGAGCTGTTTTTT.

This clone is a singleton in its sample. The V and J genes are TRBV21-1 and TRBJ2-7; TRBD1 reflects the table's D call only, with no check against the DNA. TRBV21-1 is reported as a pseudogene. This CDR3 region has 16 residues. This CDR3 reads CASSSHPRDRGYEQYF. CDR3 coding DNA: TGTGCCAGCAGCTCTCACCCCCGGGACAGGGGTTACGAGCAGTACTTC.

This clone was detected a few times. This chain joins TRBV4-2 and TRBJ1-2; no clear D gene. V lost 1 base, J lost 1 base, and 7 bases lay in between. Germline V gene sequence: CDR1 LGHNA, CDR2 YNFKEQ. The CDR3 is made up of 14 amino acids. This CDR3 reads CASSQGRLNYGYTF. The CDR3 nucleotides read TGTGCCAGCAGCCAAGGCAGACTTAACTATGGCTACACCTTC.

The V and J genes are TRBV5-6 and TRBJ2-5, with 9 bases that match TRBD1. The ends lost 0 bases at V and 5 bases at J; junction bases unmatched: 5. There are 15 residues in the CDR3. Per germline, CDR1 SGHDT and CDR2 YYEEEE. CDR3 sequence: CASSLGGTGLETQYF. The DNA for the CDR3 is TGTGCCAGCAGCTTGGGAGGGACAGGGCTCGAGACCCAGTACTTC.

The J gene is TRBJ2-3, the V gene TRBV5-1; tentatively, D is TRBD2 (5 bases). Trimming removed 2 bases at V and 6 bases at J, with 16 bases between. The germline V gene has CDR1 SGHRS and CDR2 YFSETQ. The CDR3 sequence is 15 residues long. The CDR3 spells CASSLEGDASDTQYF. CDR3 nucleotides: TGCGCCAGCAGCTTAGAGGGAGACGCGTCTGATACGCAGTATTTT.

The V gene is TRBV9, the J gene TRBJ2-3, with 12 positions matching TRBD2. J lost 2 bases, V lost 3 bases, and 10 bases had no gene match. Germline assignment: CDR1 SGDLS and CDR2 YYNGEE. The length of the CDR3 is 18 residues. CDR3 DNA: TGTGCCAGCAGCGAGCCGCGACTAGCGGGGGCCCCCACAGATACGCAGTATTTT. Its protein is CASSEPRLAGAPTDTQYF.

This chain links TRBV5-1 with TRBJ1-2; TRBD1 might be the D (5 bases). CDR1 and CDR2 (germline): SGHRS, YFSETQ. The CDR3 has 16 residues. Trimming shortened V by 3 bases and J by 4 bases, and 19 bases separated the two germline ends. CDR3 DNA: TGCGCCAGCAGCTCGCCCGGGGGTGAGGTAATCTATGGCTACACCTTC. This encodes CASSSPGGEVIYGYTF.

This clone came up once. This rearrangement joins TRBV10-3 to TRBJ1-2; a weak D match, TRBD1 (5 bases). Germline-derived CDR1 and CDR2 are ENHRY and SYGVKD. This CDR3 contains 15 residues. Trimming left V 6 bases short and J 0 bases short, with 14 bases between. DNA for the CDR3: TGTGCCATCAGGGGGGACTACACCGCTAACTATGGCTACACCTTC. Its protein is CAIRGDYTANYGYTF.

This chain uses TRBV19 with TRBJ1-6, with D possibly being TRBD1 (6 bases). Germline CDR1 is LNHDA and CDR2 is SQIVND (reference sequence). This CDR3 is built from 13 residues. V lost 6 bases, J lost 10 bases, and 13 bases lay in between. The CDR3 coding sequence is TGTGCCAGTAGAACTCAGGGGAACTCACCCCTCCACTTT. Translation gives CASRTQGNSPLHF. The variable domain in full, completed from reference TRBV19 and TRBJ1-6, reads DGGITQSPKYLFRKEGQNVTLSCEQNLNHDAMYWYRQDPGQGLRLIYYSQIVNDFQKGDIAEGYSVSREKKESFPLTVTSAQKNPTAFYLCASRTQGNSPLHFGNGTRLTVT.

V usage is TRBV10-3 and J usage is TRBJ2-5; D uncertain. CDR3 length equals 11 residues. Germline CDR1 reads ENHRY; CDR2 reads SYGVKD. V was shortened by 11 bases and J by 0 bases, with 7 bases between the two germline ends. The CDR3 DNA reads TGTGCCGCCCAGGACCAAGAGACCCAGTACTTC. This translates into CAAQDQETQYF.

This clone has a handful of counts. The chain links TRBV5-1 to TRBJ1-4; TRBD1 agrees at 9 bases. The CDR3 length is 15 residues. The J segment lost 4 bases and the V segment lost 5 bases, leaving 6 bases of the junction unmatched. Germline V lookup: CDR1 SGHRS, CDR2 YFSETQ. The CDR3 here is CASRESTGGNEKLFF. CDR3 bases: TGCGCCAGCAGAGAATCGACAGGGGGTAATGAAAAACTGTTTTTT.

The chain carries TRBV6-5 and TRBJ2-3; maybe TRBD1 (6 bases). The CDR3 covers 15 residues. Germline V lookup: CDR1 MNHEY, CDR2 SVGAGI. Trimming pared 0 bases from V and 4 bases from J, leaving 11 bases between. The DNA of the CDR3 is TGTGCCAGCAGTTACTCAAACAGGGCAGCAGATACGCAGTATTTT. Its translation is CASSYSNRAADTQYF.

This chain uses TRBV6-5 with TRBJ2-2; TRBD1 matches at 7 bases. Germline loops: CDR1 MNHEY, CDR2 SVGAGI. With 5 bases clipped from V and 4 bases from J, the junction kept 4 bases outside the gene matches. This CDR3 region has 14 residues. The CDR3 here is CASSRGQSTGELFF. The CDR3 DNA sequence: TGTGCCAGCAGTCGGGGACAGAGCACCGGGGAGCTGTTTTTT.

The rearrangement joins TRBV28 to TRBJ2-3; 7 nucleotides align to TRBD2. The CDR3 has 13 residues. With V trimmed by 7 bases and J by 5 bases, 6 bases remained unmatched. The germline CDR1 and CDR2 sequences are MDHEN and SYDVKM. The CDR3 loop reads CASMAGAVDTQYF. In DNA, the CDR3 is TGTGCCAGCATGGCGGGAGCGGTAGATACGCAGTATTTT.

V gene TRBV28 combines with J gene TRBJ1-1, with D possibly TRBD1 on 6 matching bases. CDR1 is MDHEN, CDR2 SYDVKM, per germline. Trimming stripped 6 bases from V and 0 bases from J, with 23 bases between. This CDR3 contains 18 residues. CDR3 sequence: CASSTSGQGSKLNTEAFF. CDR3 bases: TGTGCCAGCAGCACCTCGGGGCAGGGGAGCAAACTGAACACTGAAGCTTTCTTT.

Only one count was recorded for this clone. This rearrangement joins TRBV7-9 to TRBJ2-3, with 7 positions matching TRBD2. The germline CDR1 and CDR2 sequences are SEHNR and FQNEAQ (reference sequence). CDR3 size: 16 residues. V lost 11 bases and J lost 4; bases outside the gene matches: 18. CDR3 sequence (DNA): TGTGCCTGCTATCGGGGGGTGTCGGGTAACCCAGATACGCAGTATTTT. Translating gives CACYRGVSGNPDTQYF.

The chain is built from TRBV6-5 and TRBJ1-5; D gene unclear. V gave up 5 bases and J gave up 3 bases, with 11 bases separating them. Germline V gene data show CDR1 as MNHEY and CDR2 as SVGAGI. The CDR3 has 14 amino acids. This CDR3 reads CASSLRGANQPQHF. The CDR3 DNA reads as TGTGCCAGCAGTCTGCGGGGAGCCAATCAGCCCCAGCATTTT.

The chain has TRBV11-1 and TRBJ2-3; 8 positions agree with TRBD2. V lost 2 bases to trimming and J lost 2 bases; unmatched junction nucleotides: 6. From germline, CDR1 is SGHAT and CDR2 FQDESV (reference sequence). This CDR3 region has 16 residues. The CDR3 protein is CASSLSSGRITDTQYF. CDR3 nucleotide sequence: TGTGCCAGCAGCTTATCTAGCGGGCGAATCACAGATACGCAGTATTTT. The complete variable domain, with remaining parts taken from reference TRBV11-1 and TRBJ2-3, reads EAEVAQSPRYKITEKSQAVAFWCDPISGHATLYWYRQILGQGPELLVQFQDESVVDDSQLPKDRFSAERLKGVDSTLKIQPAELGDSAMYLCASSLSSGRITDTQYFGPGTRLTVL.

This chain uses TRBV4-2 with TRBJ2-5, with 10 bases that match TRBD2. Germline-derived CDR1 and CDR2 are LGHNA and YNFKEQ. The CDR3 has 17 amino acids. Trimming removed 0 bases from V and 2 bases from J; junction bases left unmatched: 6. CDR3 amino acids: CASSQDSSGGLQETQYF. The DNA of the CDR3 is TGTGCCAGCAGCCAAGATTCTAGCGGGGGCCTTCAAGAGACCCAGTACTTC.

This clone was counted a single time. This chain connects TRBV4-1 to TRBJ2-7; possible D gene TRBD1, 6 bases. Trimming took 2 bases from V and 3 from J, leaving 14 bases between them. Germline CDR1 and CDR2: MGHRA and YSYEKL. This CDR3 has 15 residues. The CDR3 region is CASSQQDQGGYEQYF. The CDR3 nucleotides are TGCGCCAGCAGCCAACAGGATCAAGGGGGCTACGAGCAGTACTTC.

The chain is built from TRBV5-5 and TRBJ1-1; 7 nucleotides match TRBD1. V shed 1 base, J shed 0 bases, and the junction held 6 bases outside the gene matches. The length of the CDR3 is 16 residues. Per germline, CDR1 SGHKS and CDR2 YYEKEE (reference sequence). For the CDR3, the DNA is TGTGCCAGCAGCTTGTTGTGGGGACAGATGAACACTGAAGCTTTCTTT. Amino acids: CASSLLWGQMNTEAFF. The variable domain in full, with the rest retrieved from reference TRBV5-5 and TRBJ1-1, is DAGVTQSPTHLIKTRGQQVTLRCSPISGHKSVSWYQQVLGQGPQFIFQYYEKEERGRGNFPDRFSARQFPNYSSELNVNALLLGDSALYLCASSLLWGQMNTEAFFGQGTRLTVV.

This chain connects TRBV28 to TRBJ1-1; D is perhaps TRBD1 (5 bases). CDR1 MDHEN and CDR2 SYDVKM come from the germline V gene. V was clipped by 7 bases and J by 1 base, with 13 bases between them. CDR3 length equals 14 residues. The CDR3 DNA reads TGTGCCAGCATCCCCTCCGACAGGAACACTGAAGCTTTCTTT. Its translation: CASIPSDRNTEAFF.

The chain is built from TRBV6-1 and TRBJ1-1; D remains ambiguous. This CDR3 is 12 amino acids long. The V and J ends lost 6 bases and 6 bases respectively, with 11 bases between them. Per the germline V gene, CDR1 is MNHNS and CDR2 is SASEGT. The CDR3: CASSFTQSEAFF. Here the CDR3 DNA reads TGTGCCAGCAGCTTCACGCAGTCTGAAGCTTTCTTT.

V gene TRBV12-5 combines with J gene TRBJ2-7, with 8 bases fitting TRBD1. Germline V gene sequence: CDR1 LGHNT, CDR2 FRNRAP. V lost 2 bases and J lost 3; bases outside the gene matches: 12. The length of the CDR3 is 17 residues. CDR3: CASGLTSGAGGFYEQYF. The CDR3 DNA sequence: TGTGCTAGTGGTTTGACAAGCGGAGCAGGGGGCTTCTACGAGCAGTACTTC.

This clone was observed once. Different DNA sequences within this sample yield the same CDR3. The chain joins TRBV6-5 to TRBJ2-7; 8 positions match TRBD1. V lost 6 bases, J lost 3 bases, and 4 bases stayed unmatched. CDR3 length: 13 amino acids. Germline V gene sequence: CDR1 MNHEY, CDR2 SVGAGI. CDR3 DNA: TGTGCCAGCAGCCCCGGGACAGGCTACGAGCAGTACTTC. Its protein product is CASSPGTGYEQYF.

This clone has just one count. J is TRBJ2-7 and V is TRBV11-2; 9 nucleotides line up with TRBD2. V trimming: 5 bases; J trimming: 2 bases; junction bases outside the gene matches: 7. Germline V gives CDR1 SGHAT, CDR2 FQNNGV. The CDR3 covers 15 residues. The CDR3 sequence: CASSTRGGLTYEQYF. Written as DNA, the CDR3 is TGTGCCAGCAGCACGCGGGGGGGGCTAACCTACGAGCAGTACTTC.